The following is a T cell receptor beta chain sequence with its context. Its matching antigen is unknown. This entry belongs to a study of monozygotic twins with inflammatory bowel disease. The UMIs contained a 6-nucleotide sample barcode. They were added by template switching during cDNA synthesis. TCRdb reprocessed the 5' RACE reads; each CDR3 protein has one entry and no DNA is given. Found here are about 150,000 distinct CDR3 sequences; the top ten clones hold 1.2%. Points from the study as a whole: No single strong signal or clonotype associated with IBD was supported. Varied immunosuppressive treatments among patients may have increased repertoire variability. Especially with disease activity, IBD patients had fewer clonotypes in common with others than healthy twins did.

This receptor was identified in a human donor with ulcerative colitis or Crohn's disease, or a healthy co-twin of an affected twin (not recorded which). Specimen: blood.

This CDR3 is CASSRGLMNTEAFF. The V and J genes are TRBV27 and TRBJ1-1; with no DNA, the TCRdb D assignment of TRBD1 cannot be verified. Germline CDR1 is MNHEY and CDR2 is SMNVEV (reference sequence). This CDR3 is 14 amino acids long.